This T cell receptor beta chain comes out of a study of blood T cell repertoires in COVID-19. Whole-study context: COVID-19 samples from acute and convalescent phases originated in the United States, Italy and Spain. PBMCs, B-cell-depleted T cells, or T cells were the source of the cDNA or gDNA that made up the material.

Original handling: Reference gene primers were amplified, and this amplification served to estimate nucleated cell counts. Profiled with immunoSEQ multiplex PCR; TCRdb holds only in-frame clones, not every one. V and J calls and clone size follow that table, whereas D and trimming were derived from the DNA. The repertoire has roughly 77,000 clones, around 74% of them found once; the top ten carry just under 15%. Seattle patients were enrolled while actively infected and followed longitudinally. Per germline, CDR1 MNHEY and CDR2 SVGAGI. Trimming took 8 bases from V and 6 from J, leaving 11 bases between them. CDR3 length: 11 amino acids.

The chain has TRBV6-5 and TRBJ2-7; tentative D call: TRBD2 (6 bases). Sequencing used peripheral blood. The sequence derives from a man in his 60s with COVID-19, enrolled during active disease. CDR3 DNA sequence: TGTGCCAGCGGCACGGGGGTCGAGCAGTACTTC. It specifies CASGTGVEQYF.